This T cell receptor beta chain originates from a study of T cell repertoires in ileal Crohn's disease. As for this clone: Its target is not known.

Overall study findings and caveats: Clonal expansions were more frequent in active smokers than non-smokers at surgery. All patients with clonality above 26.8% had endoscopic recurrence.

Time point described: neoterminal ileum biopsy at postoperative endoscopy, about 6 months after surgery. Profiling relied on immunoSEQ multiplex PCR, and the TCRdb table lists in-frame clones only, not all of them. This sample carries 9,000 to 13,000 clones, roughly 80% of them seen once, and the ten largest clones take about 15%. Germline V CDR1 and CDR2: MNHEY, SVGAGI. There are 14 residues in the CDR3. V was trimmed by 0 bases and J by 1 base, leaving 6 bases between them. Sequenced sample: ileal tissue. V is TRBV6-5 and J is TRBJ1-1; D is unresolved. The TCR sequence derives from an adult with Crohn's disease. CDR3 protein: CASSYSTGNTEAFF. The CDR3 DNA reads as TGTGCCAGCAGTTACTCCACGGGGAACACTGAAGCTTTCTTT.